The 6 T cell receptor beta chains below come from one sample, sequenced in a study of blood T cell repertoires in COVID-19. The assay was immunoSEQ multiplex PCR, and TCRdb's table has in-frame clones only and misses some. The data hold 100,000 or so clones, with roughly 82% observed a single time. Sequencing input: peripheral blood. The receptor set was obtained from a human donor in a cohort sampled during active COVID-19.

The rearrangement uses TRBV10-2 and TRBJ2-1, with 9 bases aligning to TRBD2. The CDR3 length is 15 residues. Germline V gene lookup returns CDR1 WSHSY and CDR2 SAAADI. Trimming took 3 bases from V and 7 from J; bases not matched to a gene: 7. The CDR3 DNA reads as TGCGCCAGCAGTGAAGTTGCGGGGGGGGTAAATGAGCAGTTCTTC. Translation gives CASSEVAGGVNEQFF.

This clone has only a few counts. The gene calls are TRBV7-2 and TRBJ2-5; D call uncertain. V gave up 3 bases and J gave up 3 bases, with 8 bases separating them. Germline V CDR1 and CDR2: SGHTA, FQGNSA. This CDR3 has 13 residues. CDR3 amino acids: CASSFQQKETQYF. The CDR3 nucleotides read TGTGCCAGCAGCTTCCAACAGAAAGAGACCCAGTACTTC.

The rearrangement uses TRBV28 and TRBJ1-2, with TRBD1 matching 8 bases. CDR3 length equals 14 residues. After removal of 5 bases from V and 6 bases from J, the junction contained 8 bases not matched to a gene. Germline V gene lookup returns CDR1 MDHEN and CDR2 SYDVKM. DNA for the CDR3: TGTGCCAGCAGTCGGGACAGGAGGACGAATGGCTACACCTTC. This encodes CASSRDRRTNGYTF.

This chain links TRBV4-1 with TRBJ2-7; the match to TRBD1 covers 7 bases. Germline V gene lookup returns CDR1 MGHRA and CDR2 YSYEKL. The junction had 6 bases not matched to a gene; V was cut back by 4 bases and J by 0 bases. The CDR3 covers 15 residues. In DNA, the CDR3 is TGCGCCAGCAGCCCCGGACAGGCCAACTCCTACGAGCAGTACTTC. It specifies CASSPGQANSYEQYF.

About this clone: The junction shows a germline mismatch at one end, possibly a read error. V is TRBV6-6 and J is TRBJ2-7; D call uncertain. The CDR3 runs 14 residues. Per the germline V gene, CDR1 is MNHNY and CDR2 is SVGAGI (reference sequence). The CDR3 sequence: CASSHSSSTYEQYF. The CDR3 coding sequence is TGTGCCAGCAGTCACTCATCCAGTACGTACGAGCAGTACTTC.

V and J are TRBV3-1 (or the pseudogene TRBV3-2) and TRBJ1-1; D gene ambiguous. Trimming cost V 3 bases and J 1 base, with 3 bases left between them. Germline assignment: CDR1 LGHDT and CDR2 YNNKEL (reference sequence). CDR3 length equals 12 residues. The CDR3 nucleotides read TGTGCCAGCAGCCATCGGAACACTGAAGCTTTCTTT. Its protein product is CASSHRNTEAFF.